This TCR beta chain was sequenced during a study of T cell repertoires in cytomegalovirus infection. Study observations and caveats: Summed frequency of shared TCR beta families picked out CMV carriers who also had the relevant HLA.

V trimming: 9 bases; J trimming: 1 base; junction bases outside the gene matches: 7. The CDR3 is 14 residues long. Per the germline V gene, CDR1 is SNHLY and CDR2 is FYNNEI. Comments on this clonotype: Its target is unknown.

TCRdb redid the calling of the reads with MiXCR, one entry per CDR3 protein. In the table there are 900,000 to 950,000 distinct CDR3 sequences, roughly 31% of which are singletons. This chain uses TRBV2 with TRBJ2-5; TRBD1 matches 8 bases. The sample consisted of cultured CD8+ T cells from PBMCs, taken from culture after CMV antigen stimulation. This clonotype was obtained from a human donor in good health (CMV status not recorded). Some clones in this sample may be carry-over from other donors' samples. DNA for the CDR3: TGTGCCAGTTTGGACAGGGACGTCCAAGAGACCCAGTACTTC. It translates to CASLDRDVQETQYF.